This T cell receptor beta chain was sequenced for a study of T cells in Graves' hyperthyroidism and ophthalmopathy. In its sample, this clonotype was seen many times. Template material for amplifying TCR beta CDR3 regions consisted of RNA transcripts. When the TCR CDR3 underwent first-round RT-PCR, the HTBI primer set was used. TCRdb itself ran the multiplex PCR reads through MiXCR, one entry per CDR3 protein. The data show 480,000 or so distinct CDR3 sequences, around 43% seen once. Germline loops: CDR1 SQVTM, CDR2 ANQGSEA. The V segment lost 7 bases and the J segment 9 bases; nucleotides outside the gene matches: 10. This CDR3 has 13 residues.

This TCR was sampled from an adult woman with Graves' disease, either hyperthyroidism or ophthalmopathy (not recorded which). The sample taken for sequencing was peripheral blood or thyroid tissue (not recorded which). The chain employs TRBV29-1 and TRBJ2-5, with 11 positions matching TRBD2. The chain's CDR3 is CSATSGGLGAQYF. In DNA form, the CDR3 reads TGCAGCGCCACTAGCGGGGGCCTTGGCGCCCAGTACTTC.